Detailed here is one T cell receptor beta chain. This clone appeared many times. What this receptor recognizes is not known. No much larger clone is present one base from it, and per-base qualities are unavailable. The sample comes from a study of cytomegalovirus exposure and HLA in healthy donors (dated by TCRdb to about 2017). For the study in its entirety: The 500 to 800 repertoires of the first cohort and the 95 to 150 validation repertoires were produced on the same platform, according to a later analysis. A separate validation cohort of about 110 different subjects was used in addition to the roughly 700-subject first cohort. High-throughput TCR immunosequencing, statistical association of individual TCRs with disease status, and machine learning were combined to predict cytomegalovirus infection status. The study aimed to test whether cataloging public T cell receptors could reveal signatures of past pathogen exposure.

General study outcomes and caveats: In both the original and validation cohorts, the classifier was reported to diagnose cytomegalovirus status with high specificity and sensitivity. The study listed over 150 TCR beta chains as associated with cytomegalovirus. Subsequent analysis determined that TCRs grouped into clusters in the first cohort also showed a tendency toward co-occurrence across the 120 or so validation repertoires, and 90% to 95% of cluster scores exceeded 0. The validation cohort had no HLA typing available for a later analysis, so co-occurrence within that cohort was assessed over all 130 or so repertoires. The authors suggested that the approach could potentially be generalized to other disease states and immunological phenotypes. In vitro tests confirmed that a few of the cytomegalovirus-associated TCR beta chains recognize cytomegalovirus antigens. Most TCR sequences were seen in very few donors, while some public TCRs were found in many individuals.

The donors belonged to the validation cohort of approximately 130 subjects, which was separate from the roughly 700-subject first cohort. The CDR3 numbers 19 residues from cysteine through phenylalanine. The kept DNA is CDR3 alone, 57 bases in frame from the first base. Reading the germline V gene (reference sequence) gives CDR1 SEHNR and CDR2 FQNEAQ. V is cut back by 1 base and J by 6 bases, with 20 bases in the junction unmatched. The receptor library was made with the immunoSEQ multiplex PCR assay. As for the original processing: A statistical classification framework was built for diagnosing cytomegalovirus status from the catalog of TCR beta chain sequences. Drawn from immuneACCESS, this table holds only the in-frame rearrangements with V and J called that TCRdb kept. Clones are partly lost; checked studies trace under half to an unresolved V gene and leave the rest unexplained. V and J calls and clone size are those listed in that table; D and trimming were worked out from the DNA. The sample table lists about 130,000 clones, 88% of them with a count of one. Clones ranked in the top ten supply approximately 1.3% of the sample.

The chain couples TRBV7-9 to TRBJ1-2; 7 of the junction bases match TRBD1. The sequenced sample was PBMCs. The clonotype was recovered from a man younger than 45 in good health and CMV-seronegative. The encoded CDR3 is CASSLGPGRQGSVVHGYTF. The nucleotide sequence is TGTGCCAGCAGCTTAGGTCCTGGGAGACAGGGAAGTGTCGTACATGGCTACACCTTC.